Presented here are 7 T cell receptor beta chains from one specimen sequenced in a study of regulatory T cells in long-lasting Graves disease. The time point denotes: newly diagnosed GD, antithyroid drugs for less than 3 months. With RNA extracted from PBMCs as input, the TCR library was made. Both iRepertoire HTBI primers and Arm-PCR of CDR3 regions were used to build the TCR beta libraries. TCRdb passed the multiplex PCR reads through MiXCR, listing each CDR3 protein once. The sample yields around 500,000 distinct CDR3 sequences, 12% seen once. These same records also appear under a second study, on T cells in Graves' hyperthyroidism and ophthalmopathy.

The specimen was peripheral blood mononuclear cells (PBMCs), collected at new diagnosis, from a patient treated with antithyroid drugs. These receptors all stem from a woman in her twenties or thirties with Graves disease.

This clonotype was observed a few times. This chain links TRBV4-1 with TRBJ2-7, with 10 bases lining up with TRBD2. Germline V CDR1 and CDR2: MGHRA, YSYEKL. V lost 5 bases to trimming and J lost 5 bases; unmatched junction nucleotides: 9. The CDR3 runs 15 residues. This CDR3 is CASSLQREGRDEQYF. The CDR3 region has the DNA TGCGCCAGCAGCTTACAGCGGGAGGGCCGGGACGAGCAGTACTTC.

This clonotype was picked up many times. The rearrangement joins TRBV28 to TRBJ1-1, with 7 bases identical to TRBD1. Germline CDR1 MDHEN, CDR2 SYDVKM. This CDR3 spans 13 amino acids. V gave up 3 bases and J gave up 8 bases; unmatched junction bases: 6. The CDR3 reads CASSFTGAVEAFF. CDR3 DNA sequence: TGTGCCAGCAGTTTCACAGGGGCCGTCGAAGCTTTCTTT.

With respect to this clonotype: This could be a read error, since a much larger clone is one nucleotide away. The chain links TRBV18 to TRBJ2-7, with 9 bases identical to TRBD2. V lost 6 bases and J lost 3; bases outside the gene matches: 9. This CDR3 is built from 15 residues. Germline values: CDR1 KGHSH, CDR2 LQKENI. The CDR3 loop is CASSPPPREGYEQYF. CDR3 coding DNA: TGTGCCAGCTCCCCCCCGCCGCGGGAGGGCTACGAGCAGTACTTC.

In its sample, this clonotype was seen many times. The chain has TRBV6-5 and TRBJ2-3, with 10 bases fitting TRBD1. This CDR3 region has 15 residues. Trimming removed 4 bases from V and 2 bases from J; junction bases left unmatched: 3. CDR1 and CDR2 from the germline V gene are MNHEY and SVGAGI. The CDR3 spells CASSFGQGDTDTQYF. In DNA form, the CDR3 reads TGTGCCAGCAGTTTCGGACAGGGGGACACAGATACGCAGTATTTT.

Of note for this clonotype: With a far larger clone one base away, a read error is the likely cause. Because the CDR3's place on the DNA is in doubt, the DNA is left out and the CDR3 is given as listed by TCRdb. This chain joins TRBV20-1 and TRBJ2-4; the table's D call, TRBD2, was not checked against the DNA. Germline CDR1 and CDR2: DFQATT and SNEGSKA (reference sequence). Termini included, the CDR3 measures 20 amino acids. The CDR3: CSASLRFGTSGRSSYNEQYF.

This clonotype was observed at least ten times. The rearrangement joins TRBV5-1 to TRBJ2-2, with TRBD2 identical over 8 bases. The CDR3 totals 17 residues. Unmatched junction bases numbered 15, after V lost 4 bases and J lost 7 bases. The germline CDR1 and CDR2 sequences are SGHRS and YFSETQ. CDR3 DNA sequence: TGCGCCAGCAGCCCGGACCTGAGCGGGAGTATCGTCGGGGAGCTGTTTTTT. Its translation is CASSPDLSGSIVGELFF. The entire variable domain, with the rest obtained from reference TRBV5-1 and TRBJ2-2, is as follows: KAGVTQTPRYLIKTRGQQVTLSCSPISGHRSVSWYQQTPGQGLQFLFEYFSETQRNKGNFPGRFSGRQFSNSRSEMNVSTLELGDSALYLCASSPDLSGSIVGELFFGEGSRLTVL.

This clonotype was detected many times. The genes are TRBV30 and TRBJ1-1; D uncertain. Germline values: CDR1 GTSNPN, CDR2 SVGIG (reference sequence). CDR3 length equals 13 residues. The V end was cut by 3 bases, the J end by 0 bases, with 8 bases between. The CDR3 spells CAWSKGMNTEAFF. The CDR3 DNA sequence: TGTGCCTGGAGCAAAGGGATGAACACTGAAGCTTTCTTT. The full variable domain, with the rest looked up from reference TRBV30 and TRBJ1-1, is SQTIHQWPATLVQPVGSPLSLECTVEGTSNPNLYWYRQAAGRGLQLLFYSVGIGQISSEVPQNLSASRPQDRQFILSSKKLLLSDSGFYLCAWSKGMNTEAFFGQGTRLTVV.